This is a list of T cell receptor beta chains from one sample in a study of CD4 T cells in relation to SARS-CoV-2 and coronaviruses. The repertoire was sequenced with immunoSEQ multiplex PCR; TCRdb's copy has only in-frame clones and lacks some. The sample holds about 59,000 clones, roughly 89% seen once. Sequencing was performed on memory CD4+ T cells from PBMCs. Receptors were obtained from a human donor in good health. CDR3s include the opening cysteine and the closing phenylalanine or tryptophan. The D gene is left open where the match is weak. Clone sizes are given selectively: once, few, many, or a class where the clone is expanded.

D gene,clone size,V gene,J gene,CDR3 DNA,CDR3 protein
.,.,TRBV12-3/TRBV12-4,TRBJ1-2,TGTGCCAGCAGTTCAGGGGAACGGGGCTACACCTTC,CASSSGERGYTF
TRBD1,.,TRBV28,TRBJ2-7,TGTGCCAGCAGTCCAAACAGGGGGCGCGACGACGAGCAGTACTTC,CASSPNRGRDDEQYF
.,.,TRBV11-3,TRBJ1-6,TGTGCCAGCAGCTCGGACAATCGTTCACCCCTCCACTTT,CASSSDNRSPLHF
.,.,TRBV10-1,TRBJ2-3,TGCGCCAGCAGAGACGGGGACTCTAGCACAGATACGCAGTATTTT,CASRDGDSSTDTQYF
TRBD1,.,TRBV19,TRBJ2-5,TGTGCCAGTAGTACCCAAAGGACAGGGGAAGAGACCCAGTACTTC,CASSTQRTGEETQYF
TRBD2,few,TRBV7-7,TRBJ2-1,TGTGCCAGCAGCTCGGGTAGCGGGGGTGAGCAGTTCTTC,CASSSGSGGEQFF
.,.,TRBV18,TRBJ2-2,TGTGCCAGCTCACGTTCGGTGGACACCGGGGAGCTGTTTTTT,CASSRSVDTGELFF
.,.,TRBV19,TRBJ2-5,TGTGCCAGTAGTATGGCGGGAGAGACCCAGTACTTC,CASSMAGETQYF
.,.,TRBV5-3,TRBJ2-6,TGTGCCAGAAGCCCCGTACATCGCTCTGGGGCCAACGTCCTGACTTTC,CARSPVHRSGANVLTF
TRBD2,.,TRBV2,TRBJ2-2,TGTGCCAGCAGTGTAACTAGCGGGAGTACCGGGGAGCTGTTTTTT,CASSVTSGSTGELFF
TRBD1,.,TRBV24-1,TRBJ2-6,TGTGCCACCAGTGATACGACAGGGTCGGCCTTGTGGGCCAACGTCCTGACTTTC,CATSDTTGSALWANVLTF
.,.,TRBV6-6,TRBJ2-3,TGTGCCACCTCCCCTAGCTTCACAGATACGCAGTATTTT,CATSPSFTDTQYF
TRBD1,.,TRBV11-3,TRBJ2-7,TGTGCCAGCAGTACCGACAGACAGGGTCACGAGCAGTACTTC,CASSTDRQGHEQYF
.,.,TRBV19,TRBJ1-6,TGTGCCAGTAGTACGACAGAGTATAATTCACCCCTCCACTTT,CASSTTEYNSPLHF
.,.,TRBV18,TRBJ2-7,TGTGCCAGCTCACCCGGTTTGGAGTACGAGCAGTACTTC,CASSPGLEYEQYF
.,.,TRBV6-1,TRBJ1-2,TGTGCCAGCAGTGAAGCGTCCACCAATGGCTACACCTTC,CASSEASTNGYTF
.,.,TRBV28,TRBJ1-5,TGTGCCAGCAGTTTGACAGCCCAGGGTCAGCCCCAGCATTTT,CASSLTAQGQPQHF
TRBD1,.,TRBV28,TRBJ2-3,TGTGCCACTACGCCCCTCCGGACAGGGGGCAGTTTCACAGATACGCAGTATTTT,CATTPLRTGGSFTDTQYF
TRBD1,few,TRBV28,TRBJ1-5,TGTGCCAGCAGCTCGGGACAGGGACATCAGCCCCAGCATTTT,CASSSGQGHQPQHF
TRBD1,.,TRBV7-2,TRBJ1-2,TGTGCCAGCAGCATCGACAGGGGGCGGGGCTACACCTTC,CASSIDRGRGYTF
.,few,TRBV5-4,TRBJ2-7,TGTGCCAGCAGTTCCCCTATGGGGGGAAGGGGGTACGAGCAGTACTTC,CASSSPMGGRGYEQYF
.,.,TRBV28,TRBJ2-4,TGTGCCAGCAGTGATAGCAGTTACATTCAGTACTTC,CASSDSSYIQYF
TRBD1,.,TRBV14,TRBJ1-2,TGTGCCAGCAGCCAAGATCAAAGAGGGGGCGGCTACACCTTC,CASSQDQRGGGYTF
.,.,TRBV14,TRBJ2-3,TGTGCCAGCAGCCCAAGAGGTCTAAAAGCGGTTAGCACAGATACGCAGTATTTT,CASSPRGLKAVSTDTQYF
TRBD1,.,TRBV7-9,TRBJ1-1,TGTGCCAGCAGGGACAGGGCGAACACTGAAGCTTTCTTT,CASRDRANTEAFF
TRBD2,.,TRBV10-1,TRBJ2-7,TGCGCCAGCAGCTCGGGGGGCTACGAGCAGTACTTC,CASSSGGYEQYF
TRBD1,.,TRBV4-2,TRBJ2-2,TGTGCCAGCAGCCTACAGGGGGCGGACACCGGGGAGCTGTTTTTT,CASSLQGADTGELFF
TRBD1,.,TRBV5-6,TRBJ1-3,TGTGCCAGCAGCTTGTCAGGGGGCTCCTCTGGAAACACCATATATTTT,CASSLSGGSSGNTIYF
.,.,TRBV5-1,TRBJ1-4,TGCGCCAGCAACAAGGACGGTGCAACTAATGAAAAACTGTTTTTT,CASNKDGATNEKLFF
.,.,TRBV18,TRBJ1-4,TGTGCCAGCTCACCGGATAGGACGGCTAATGAAAAACTGTTTTTT,CASSPDRTANEKLFF
.,.,TRBV30,TRBJ2-1,TGTGCCTGGAGTATGCGGAGCTACAATGAGCAGTTCTTC,CAWSMRSYNEQFF
.,.,TRBV5-4,TRBJ2-1,TGTGCCAGCAGCTTGGAGCCGGGTAGATTTTCGGGAAATGAGCAGTTCTTC,CASSLEPGRFSGNEQFF
TRBD1,.,TRBV28,TRBJ2-7,TGTGCCAGCAGAACAGGGGTCTACGAGCAGTACTTC,CASRTGVYEQYF
.,.,TRBV3-1/TRBV3-2,TRBJ1-6,TGTGCCAGCAGCCAAGCGTTTCCAGGGAGCTCCTATAATTCACCCCTCCACTTT,CASSQAFPGSSYNSPLHF
.,.,TRBV18,TRBJ2-7,TGTGCCAGCTCACAGGGGGAATGGGTCGAGCAGTACTTC,CASSQGEWVEQYF
TRBD2,few,TRBV19,TRBJ2-4,TGTGCCAGTAAAAGTAGAGCGGGAGGTCAAGCGGCCAAAAACATTCAGTACTTC,CASKSRAGGQAAKNIQYF
.,.,TRBV2,TRBJ1-5,TGTGCCAGCAGAGACAGCGTAAATCAGCCCCAGCATTTT,CASRDSVNQPQHF
.,.,TRBV6-1,TRBJ1-5,TGTGCCAGCAGTGAAGCGAGGGCCAGATACAATCAGCCCCAGCATTTT,CASSEARARYNQPQHF
.,.,TRBV2,TRBJ1-4,TGTGCCAGCACCCCCCGTGAAAAACTGTTTTTT,CASTPREKLFF
.,.,TRBV6-1,TRBJ1-2,TGTGCCAGCACCCAACTGTACAGGAACTACTATGGCTACACCTTC,CASTQLYRNYYGYTF
.,.,TRBV27,TRBJ2-2,TGTGCCAGCAGTTCCAATCCAGGGTTTAGCACCGGGGAGCTGTTTTTT,CASSSNPGFSTGELFF
TRBD2,.,TRBV6-1,TRBJ2-5,TGTGCCACCCGGGGGGTGACCCAGTACTTC,CATRGVTQYF
TRBD1,.,TRBV2,TRBJ2-7,TGTGCCAGCAGTGAAGACAGGGGGTACGAGCAGTACTTC,CASSEDRGYEQYF
TRBD2,.,TRBV27,TRBJ2-5,TGTGCCAGCAGTTTAAGGACGGGGGGGAGCCAGGGGAAGGAGACCCAGTACTTC,CASSLRTGGSQGKETQYF
.,.,TRBV4-2,TRBJ2-7,TGTGCCAGCAGCCAAGAGATGGGGGCGGGAGACTACGAGCAGTACTTC,CASSQEMGAGDYEQYF
.,few,TRBV3-1/TRBV3-2,TRBJ1-2,TGTGCCAGCAGCCAAGTCGGTTCTGGCTACACCTTC,CASSQVGSGYTF
.,.,TRBV6-5,TRBJ1-2,TGTGCCAGCAGCCTCGGACAATTTTATGGCTACACCTTC,CASSLGQFYGYTF
.,.,TRBV28,TRBJ2-2,TGTGCCAGCAGTCTTCGGGGCGGGGAGCTGTTTTTT,CASSLRGGELFF
.,.,TRBV21-1,TRBJ1-5,TGTGCCAGCAGCCCCTGGACCGGGACAGGGAGGGTTCAGCCCCAGCATTTT,CASSPWTGTGRVQPQHF